The 32 T cell receptor beta chains reported below all come from one sample, sequenced in a study of blood T cells in healthy people across ages. Then a second PCR, running about 6 to 12 cycles, was carried out with a sample-barcoded 5' primer and a J-beta primer mix. TCRdb redid the calling of the 5' RACE reads with MiXCR, one entry per CDR3 protein. Of about 1.1 million distinct CDR3 sequences detected, about two fifths appear once; the ten largest clones hold approximately 14%. The specimen was blood. The receptors originated from a young man in good health.

This clonotype was seen only a few times. The CDR3 bases are TGTGCCAGCAGCCTTCAGACGAGCCTTAATGAAAAACTGTTTTTT. Translating gives CASSLQTSLNEKLFF. The gene calls are TRBV7-8 and TRBJ1-4; D is undetermined. CDR3 length: 15 residues. V dropped 5 bases and J dropped 4 bases, with 14 bases sitting between them. The germline gives CDR1 SGHVS, CDR2 FQNEAQ.

The V call is TRBV5-1, the J call TRBJ2-4; weak D call: TRBD2 (5 bases). Germline V lookup: CDR1 SGHRS, CDR2 YFSETQ. V gave up 1 base and J gave up 1 base, with 15 bases separating them. The CDR3 has 17 residues. This chain's CDR3 is CASSLFRGEKAKNIQYF. The CDR3 DNA follows: TGCGCCAGCAGCTTGTTCCGGGGAGAAAAGGCCAAAAACATTCAGTACTTC. The variable domain in full, completed from reference TRBV5-1 and TRBJ2-4, reads KAGVTQTPRYLIKTRGQQVTLSCSPISGHRSVSWYQQTPGQGLQFLFEYFSETQRNKGNFPGRFSGRQFSNSRSEMNVSTLELGDSALYLCASSLFRGEKAKNIQYFGAGTRLSVL.

J is TRBJ2-1 and V is TRBV20-1, with TRBD1 as a possible D gene (6 bases). Trimming left V 1 base short and J 11 bases short, with 12 bases between. Germline V gives CDR1 DFQATT, CDR2 SNEGSKA (reference sequence). The CDR3 has 12 residues. The CDR3 region has the DNA TGCAGTGCTAGAGTCACAGGGCGTAAGCAGTTCTTC. Its protein product is CSARVTGRKQFF.

The chain links TRBV20-1 to TRBJ1-6; D is unresolved. CDR1 is DFQATT and CDR2 is SNEGSKA in the germline V gene (reference sequence). Trimming pared 2 bases from V and 5 bases from J, leaving 16 bases between. This CDR3 comprises 16 residues. The CDR3 sequence: CSARNQATTNNSPLHF. The DNA of the CDR3 is TGCAGTGCTAGAAACCAGGCGACAACCAATAATTCACCCCTCCACTTT.

In its sample, this clonotype was seen a few times. This chain links TRBV6-6 with TRBJ1-4, with D perhaps matching TRBD1 (5 bases). The CDR3 covers 15 residues. The V gene's germline CDR1 is MNHNY and CDR2 SVGAGI (reference sequence). The ends were cut back, 4 bases at V and 8 bases at J, with 17 bases in the middle. CDR3: CASSSLTVSGEKLFF. CDR3 nucleotide sequence: TGTGCCAGCAGTTCCTTGACCGTTTCAGGGGAAAAACTGTTTTTT.

The sample holds a few counts of this clonotype. Possible read error: a much larger clone is one base away. V is TRBV7-2 and J is TRBJ1-5; D gene uncertain. The CDR3 has 12 residues. Germline values: CDR1 SGHTA, CDR2 FQGNSA. Trimming removed 7 bases from V and 0 bases from J, with 4 bases in between. The CDR3 sequence is CASTYSNQPQHF. The CDR3 nucleotides are TGTGCCAGCACTTATAGCAATCAGCCCCAGCATTTT.

The chain uses TRBV10-3 and TRBJ1-2; D is unclear. V lost 2 bases and J lost 0, with 7 bases in between. The CDR3 has 14 residues. Germline lookup yields CDR1 ENHRY and CDR2 SYGVKD. The CDR3 DNA reads as TGTGCCATCAGTGAGCGGCAGGCTAACTATGGCTACACCTTC. It codes for CAISERQANYGYTF.

CDR3 region: CASSLTQGNWEKLFF. The CDR3 DNA is TGTGCCAGCAGTTTAACACAGGGTAATTGGGAAAAACTGTTTTTT. The chain employs TRBV27 and TRBJ1-4, with D possibly TRBD1 on 6 matching bases. From germline, CDR1 is MNHEY and CDR2 SMNVEV (reference sequence). V was trimmed by 2 bases and J by 8 bases, leaving 15 bases between them. The CDR3 contains 15 residues.

This clonotype appeared many times. In nucleotides, the CDR3 is TGTGCCAGCAGTTTAGGCCCTTCACCCCTCCACTTT. Amino acid sequence: CASSLGPSPLHF. J is TRBJ1-6 and V is TRBV12-3 or TRBV12-4; no definite D call. V lost 1 base and J lost 9, with 4 bases in between. The CDR3 spans 12 residues.

The V gene is TRBV4-2, the J gene TRBJ2-1; weak D call: TRBD1 (6 bases). The CDR3 is made up of 16 amino acids. Germline loops: CDR1 LGHNA, CDR2 YNFKEQ. Deletions cut 1 base from V and 4 bases from J, with 14 bases between. This CDR3 is CASSQVENRVYNEQFF. Here the CDR3 DNA reads TGTGCCAGCAGCCAAGTGGAGAACAGGGTTTACAATGAGCAGTTCTTC.

This clonotype turned up a few times. This chain uses TRBV9 with TRBJ2-5; D may be TRBD2 (6 bases). The V gene's germline CDR1 is SGDLS and CDR2 YYNGEE. V lost 0 bases and J 4 bases, leaving 13 bases between the germline ends. This CDR3 has 15 amino acids. The CDR3 is CASSVGLALLETQYF. In DNA, the CDR3 is TGTGCCAGCAGCGTAGGTCTAGCGCTTTTAGAGACCCAGTACTTC.

This clonotype occurred a few times. The chain links TRBV28 to TRBJ1-2; D might be TRBD1 (5 bases). V lost 5 bases and J lost 8, with 12 bases in between. This CDR3 comprises 12 residues. Germline V gene sequence: CDR1 MDHEN, CDR2 SYDVKM. In DNA form, the CDR3 reads TGTGCCAGCAGTCCATCAGGGTCGGGCTACACCTTC. Protein: CASSPSGSGYTF.

The chain combines TRBV7-9 with TRBJ1-2, with 7 bases matching TRBD1. Trimming removed 1 base from V and 2 bases from J; junction bases left unmatched: 7. CDR1 is SEHNR and CDR2 is FQNEAQ in the germline V gene (reference sequence). The CDR3 sequence is 16 residues long. The DNA for the CDR3 is TGTGCCAGCAGCTTAGTCCTCCTACAGGGGAACTATGGCTACACCTTC. It translates to CASSLVLLQGNYGYTF.

The rearrangement uses TRBV12-3 or TRBV12-4 and TRBJ2-3; D is ambiguous. The CDR3 has 11 residues. CDR3 DNA: TGTGCGATAGCAGACACAGATACGCAGTATTTT. It codes for CAIADTDTQYF.

The rearrangement joins TRBV2 to TRBJ2-1, with D uncertain. The J call may be wrong; the DNA end is better matched by TRBJ2-7. The CDR3 is 12 amino acids. Per germline, CDR1 SNHLY and CDR2 FYNNEI. CDR3 nucleotide sequence: TGTGCCAGCAGTGGGGTTCCCAATGAGCAGTACTTC. Amino acid sequence: CASSGVPNEQYF.

The chain links TRBV5-1 to TRBJ2-1; D is possibly TRBD1 or TRBD2 (6 bases each). The germline gives CDR1 SGHRS, CDR2 YFSETQ. Trimming shortened V by 0 bases and J by 6 bases, and 16 bases separated the two germline ends. CDR3 size: 16 residues. The CDR3 region has the DNA TGCGCCAGCAGCTTGGATGTTGGAGGGGGTGTCAATGAGCAGTTCTTC. Its translation is CASSLDVGGGVNEQFF.

J is TRBJ2-1 and V is TRBV4-3; possibly TRBD1 for D (5 bases). CDR1 is LGHNA and CDR2 is YSLEER in the germline V gene. The V end was cut by 4 bases, the J end by 4 bases, with 20 bases between. The CDR3 has 17 residues. DNA of the CDR3: TGCGCCAGCAGCCTGACAGACAGCCTGGAAACTTACAATGAGCAGTTCTTC. Its protein is CASSLTDSLETYNEQFF.

The genes are TRBV12-5 and TRBJ2-3; the match to TRBD1 covers 8 bases. The germline V gene encodes CDR1 LGHNT and CDR2 FRNRAP. Trimming at V came to 6 bases and at J to 0 bases, leaving 2 bases not matched to a gene. The CDR3 is made up of 14 amino acids. The CDR3 DNA follows: TGTGCTAGTGGGGGACAGGTTAGCACAGATACGCAGTATTTT. Translating it yields CASGGQVSTDTQYF.

The rearrangement uses TRBV20-1 and TRBJ1-2; D may be TRBD1 (6 bases). CDR1 DFQATT and CDR2 SNEGSKA come from the germline V gene (reference sequence). Trimming pared 6 bases from V and 4 bases from J, leaving 12 bases between. CDR3 length equals 12 residues. The CDR3 DNA sequence: TGCAGTGCCCCTCCAGGGGCCTATGGCTACACCTTC. This encodes CSAPPGAYGYTF.

The count of this clonotype is one. The chain is built from TRBV27 and TRBJ1-2; D unresolved. The CDR3 is 14 residues long. Deletions cut 7 bases from V and 2 bases from J, with 14 bases between. Germline CDR1 MNHEY, CDR2 SMNVEV (reference sequence). This CDR3 is CASTSGGMNYGYTF. CDR3 coding DNA: TGTGCCAGCACCTCGGGAGGGATGAACTATGGCTACACCTTC.

This clonotype was observed a few times. The rearrangement uses TRBV7-9 and TRBJ2-7; 7 bases agree with TRBD1. V lost 8 bases and J lost 2; bases outside the gene matches: 12. CDR3 size: 15 residues. Germline lookup yields CDR1 SEHNR and CDR2 FQNEAQ (reference sequence). The CDR3 loop reads CASRSFQGVPYEQYF. CDR3 sequence (DNA): TGTGCCAGCCGCAGCTTTCAGGGGGTACCCTACGAGCAGTACTTC.

The V gene is TRBV10-3, the J gene TRBJ2-1; TRBD1 aligns across 8 bases. V lost 2 bases, J lost 6 bases, and 12 bases stayed unmatched. CDR1 ENHRY and CDR2 SYGVKD come from the germline V gene. The CDR3 extends over 17 amino acids. CDR3 region: CAISEGSRDRLFNEQFF. The DNA of the CDR3 is TGTGCCATCAGTGAGGGTAGCCGGGACAGGTTATTCAATGAGCAGTTCTTC.

V usage is TRBV29-1 and J usage is TRBJ1-5; possibly TRBD1 for D (6 bases). CDR3 length: 15 residues. Germline CDR1 and CDR2: SQVTM and ANQGSEA. Trimming shortened V by 3 bases and J by 6 bases, and 18 bases separated the two germline ends. The CDR3: CSVEGRTAKGQPQHF. The DNA of the CDR3 is TGCAGCGTTGAGGGAAGGACAGCCAAGGGTCAGCCCCAGCATTTT.

This clonotype was observed a single time. The chain couples TRBV10-3 to TRBJ2-5; D possibly uses TRBD1 or TRBD2 (6 bases each). Trimming took 3 bases from V and 5 from J, leaving 16 bases between them. The CDR3 consists of 15 residues. CDR1 ENHRY and CDR2 SYGVKD come from the germline V gene. The CDR3 nucleotides are TGTGCCATCAGTGACCCGACAGGAGGGTTGGAGACCCAGTACTTC. Protein sequence: CAISDPTGGLETQYF.

The count of this clonotype is one. The V and J genes are TRBV5-1 and TRBJ2-1, with D possibly being TRBD1 or TRBD2 (5 bases each). The V end was cut by 4 bases, the J end by 5 bases, with 16 bases between. Per the germline V gene, CDR1 is SGHRS and CDR2 is YFSETQ. The CDR3 length is 15 residues. DNA for the CDR3: TGCGCCAGCAGCCCACAAAGGGACGCCGACAATGAGCAGTTCTTC. It codes for CASSPQRDADNEQFF.

This clonotype was seen a handful of times. The chain carries TRBV20-1 and TRBJ1-1; 7 bases line up with TRBD1. The CDR3 totals 11 residues. Germline CDR1 is DFQATT and CDR2 is SNEGSKA (reference sequence). For the CDR3, the DNA is TGCAGGACAGGGCTGGGGGCTGAAGCTTTCTTT. It is translated as CRTGLGAEAFF.

The rearrangement joins TRBV6-2 or TRBV6-3 to TRBJ2-3; no definite D call. CDR1 MNHEY and CDR2 SVGEGT come from the germline V gene. The CDR3 is 16 residues long. V shed 2 bases and J shed 2 bases, with 14 bases lying between them. CDR3 sequence (DNA): TGTGCCAGCAGTTACCGAGGACGTCTTCCCACAGATACGCAGTATTTT. Residues: CASSYRGRLPTDTQYF.

A word on this clonotype: No conserved phenylalanine or tryptophan ends this CDR3, so it is likely a read error. V and J are TRBV12-3 or TRBV12-4 and TRBJ1-5; D unresolved. The CDR3 extends over 13 amino acids. V dropped 7 bases and J dropped 9 bases, with 16 bases sitting between them. CDR3 coding DNA: TGTGCCAGCAATACTGGTCGGGAACGGCCCCAGCATGTT. This encodes CASNTGRERPQHV.

There are a few counts of this clonotype. The V call is TRBV20-1, the J call TRBJ1-5; maybe TRBD1 (5 bases). The CDR3 loop spans 14 amino acids. V was cut by 6 bases and J by 7 bases, with 19 bases left in between. Germline values: CDR1 DFQATT, CDR2 SNEGSKA (reference sequence). The CDR3 reads CSAQTGEGFQPQHF. CDR3 DNA: TGCAGTGCCCAGACGGGAGAGGGGTTCCAGCCCCAGCATTTT.

For the CDR3, the DNA is TGTGCCAGCAGTTACTCTGAGACTATGAACACTGAAGCTTTCTTT. It yields the protein CASSYSETMNTEAFF. The genes are TRBV6-2 or TRBV6-3 and TRBJ1-1, with unresolved D. CDR1 and CDR2 from the germline V gene are MNHEY and SVGEGT. Trimming left V 0 bases short and J 0 bases short, with 8 bases between. This CDR3 is built from 15 residues.

The V gene is TRBV20-1, the J gene TRBJ1-2; D possibly corresponds to TRBD1 (5 bases). V was shortened by 1 base and J by 4 bases, with 13 bases between the two germline ends. CDR3 size: 14 residues. The germline gives CDR1 DFQATT, CDR2 SNEGSKA (reference sequence). CDR3 in amino acids: CSARGGVWTYGYTF. CDR3 coding DNA: TGCAGTGCTAGAGGAGGGGTGTGGACCTATGGCTACACCTTC.

This clonotype has just a few counts. This rearrangement joins TRBV12-3 or TRBV12-4 to TRBJ2-5; TRBD2 agrees at 12 bases. This CDR3 is built from 16 residues. With V trimmed by 2 bases and J by 4 bases, 5 bases remained unmatched. The CDR3 sequence: CASSLTSGGPRETQYF. The DNA for the CDR3 is TGTGCCAGCAGTTTAACTAGCGGGGGGCCGAGAGAGACCCAGTACTTC.